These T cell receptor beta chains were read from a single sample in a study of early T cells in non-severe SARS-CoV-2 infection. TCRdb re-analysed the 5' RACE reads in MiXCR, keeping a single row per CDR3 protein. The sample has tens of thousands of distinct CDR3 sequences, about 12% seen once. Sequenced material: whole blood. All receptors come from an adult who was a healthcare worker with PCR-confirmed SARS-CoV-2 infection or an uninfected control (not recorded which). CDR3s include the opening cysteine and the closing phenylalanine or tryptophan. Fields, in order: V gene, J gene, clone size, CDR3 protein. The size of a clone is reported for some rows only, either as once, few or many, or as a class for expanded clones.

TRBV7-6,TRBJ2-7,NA,CASSSRGEAYEQYF
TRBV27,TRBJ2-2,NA,CASSEGLAGTTGELFF
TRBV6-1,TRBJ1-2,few,CASRQGSENYGYTF
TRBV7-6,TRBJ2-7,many,CASSPLAGGPYEQYF
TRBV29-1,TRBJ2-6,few,CSVASSGANVLTF
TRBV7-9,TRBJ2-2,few,CASSLEGGRHTGELFF
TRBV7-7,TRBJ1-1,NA,CASSSTNTEAFF
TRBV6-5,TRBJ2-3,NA,CASSYSAGPITDTQYF
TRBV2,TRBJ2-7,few,CASSVGRGEQYF
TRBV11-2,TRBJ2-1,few,CASSLGLAGGFNEQFF
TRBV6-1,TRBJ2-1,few,CASSRIVTGTSDEQFF
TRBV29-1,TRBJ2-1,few,CSVPGTSGRIYNEQFF
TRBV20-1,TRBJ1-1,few,CSAKTGVLTEAFF
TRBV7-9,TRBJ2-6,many,CASSSGDSGANVLTF
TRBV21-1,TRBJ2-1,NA,CASSKKSRGTNSGSSYNEQFF
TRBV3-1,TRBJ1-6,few,CASSQDRRGRDSPLHF
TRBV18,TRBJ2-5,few,CASSPPGHPQETQYF
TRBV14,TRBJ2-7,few,CASSPTSGAYEQYF
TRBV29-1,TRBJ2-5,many,CSVEASGEETQYF
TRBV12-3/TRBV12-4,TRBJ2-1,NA,CASSPSASGPYNEQFF
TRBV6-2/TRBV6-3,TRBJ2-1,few,CASLYSPGLAVEQFF
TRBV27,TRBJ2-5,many,CASSDRGPQETQYF